A selection of T cell receptor beta chains follows, all from one sample in a study of spatial heterogeneity in lung cancer. TCRdb fed the 5' RACE reads into MiXCR, producing one record per CDR3 protein. Here the sample spans approximately 110,000 distinct CDR3 sequences, about a tenth being singletons. The source was PBMCs, collected at follow-up. The receptors originated from a female donor with early-stage non-small cell lung cancer. Both conserved end residues are part of each CDR3. A D gene is named only where the DNA matches it firmly. For some rows the clone size is stated as once, few or many, or as a class when expanded; others skip it.

D	V	size	J	CDR3	DNA
TRBD1	TRBV29-1	-	TRBJ1-2	CSAGRTGDGYTF	TGCAGCGCTGGAAGAACAGGGGACGGCTACACCTTC
-	TRBV18	few	TRBJ2-1	CASSRMTGSSYNEQFF	TGTGCCAGCTCGCGTATGACAGGTTCCTCCTACAATGAGCAGTTCTTC
-	TRBV6-5	-	TRBJ2-7	CASSSPQEYEQYF	TGTGCCAGCAGTTCCCCACAGGAGTACGAGCAGTACTTC
TRBD2	TRBV24-1	-	TRBJ2-1	CATSAGRGNNQFF	TGTGCCACCAGTGCTGGGCGGGGGAACAATCAGTTCTTC
-	TRBV28	-	TRBJ1-5	CAGSLWLGSNSNQPQHF	TGTGCCGGCAGTTTATGGCTGGGTAGCAATAGCAATCAGCCCCAGCATTTT
-	TRBV7-8	few	TRBJ1-4	CASSLGGATIEKLFF	TGTGCCAGCAGCTTAGGGGGGGCGACGATTGAAAAACTGTTTTTT
-	TRBV28	few	TRBJ2-1	CASSPAARTNEQFF	TGTGCCAGCAGTCCCGCCGCCAGGACTAATGAGCAGTTCTTC
-	TRBV28	few	TRBJ2-7	CASSLNGLGSEQYF	TGTGCCAGCAGTTTAAACGGACTGGGCTCCGAGCAGTACTTC
-	TRBV27	-	TRBJ2-2	CASRYGNTGELFF	TGTGCCAGCAGATACGGGAACACCGGGGAGCTGTTTTTT
TRBD1	TRBV2	-	TRBJ1-1	CASRGDSSYEAFF	TGTGCCAGCAGGGGGGACAGTTCGTATGAAGCTTTCTTT
-	TRBV7-2	-	TRBJ1-4	CASSLDLHLNEKLFF	TGTGCCAGCAGCTTAGATTTACACCTTAATGAAAAACTGTTTTTT
TRBD1	TRBV7-3	-	TRBJ1-1	CASSRQGEGTEAFF	TGTGCCAGCAGTCGACAGGGGGAAGGAACTGAAGCTTTCTTT
-	TRBV18	-	TRBJ2-5	CASSPNVAGTETQYF	TGTGCCAGCTCACCTAACGTCGCAGGCACAGAGACCCAGTACTTC
-	TRBV7-9	few	TRBJ1-1	CASKLRADFSEAFF	TGTGCCAGCAAGCTCCGGGCGGATTTTTCTGAAGCTTTCTTT
-	TRBV7-9	many	TRBJ1-3	CASSLSGRRSGNTIYF	TGTGCCAGCAGTCTGTCGGGACGGCGCTCTGGAAACACCATATATTTT
TRBD2	TRBV27	few	TRBJ2-5	CASSWLAGHQETQYF	TGTGCCAGCAGTTGGTTAGCGGGCCACCAAGAGACCCAGTACTTC
-	TRBV20-1	-	TRBJ1-2	CSARMTGHYGYTF	TGCAGTGCTAGGATGACAGGACACTATGGCTACACCTTC
TRBD1	TRBV12-3/TRBV12-4	-	TRBJ1-5	CASKTRGQNQPQHF	TGTGCCAGCAAAACCAGGGGGCAAAATCAGCCCCAGCATTTT
TRBD1	TRBV9	-	TRBJ2-1	CASSSGGREYNEQFF	TGTGCCAGCAGCTCAGGGGGCCGAGAATACAATGAGCAGTTCTTC
-	TRBV24-1	many	TRBJ1-1	CATSDGGGPNTEAFF	TGTGCCACCAGTGATGGGGGGGGCCCGAACACTGAAGCTTTCTTT
TRBD1	TRBV2	-	TRBJ1-1	CASSTLQGSGAEAFF	TGTGCCAGCAGTACCCTACAGGGGAGCGGGGCTGAAGCTTTCTTT
-	TRBV5-5	many	TRBJ1-1	CASSSGQITEAFF	TGTGCCAGCAGCTCCGGACAGATAACTGAAGCTTTCTTT
TRBD1	TRBV27	-	TRBJ2-2	CASSRSPQGAFSVGELFF	TGTGCCAGCAGTCGGAGTCCCCAGGGGGCTTTCAGTGTCGGGGAGCTGTTTTTT